The rows below give T cell receptor beta chains drawn from one sample of a study of blood T cell repertoires in COVID-19. Repertoires were generated with immunoSEQ multiplex PCR, while TCRdb's copy carries only in-frame clones and drops some. The sample has 120,000 to 150,000 clones, approximately 80% seen once. The specimen was peripheral blood. All receptors derive from a human donor in a cohort sampled during active COVID-19. Both conserved end residues are part of each CDR3. Each record gives: J gene, V gene, clone size, CDR3 protein. Some rows mark clone size as missing; the rest say once, few, many or name a class of expanded clone.

>TRBJ2-7|TRBV6-2/TRBV6-3|NA
CASSYGTPGLFTYEQYF
>TRBJ2-3|TRBV6-5|NA
CASKRVGTQYF
>TRBJ1-5|TRBV3-1/TRBV3-2|NA
CASSRGTVSNQPQHF
>TRBJ2-1|TRBV5-1|NA
CASSLDQSSYNEQFF
>TRBJ1-1|TRBV28|NA
CASSPTLTGTGNFF
>TRBJ1-2|TRBV25-1|NA
CASSAWDRENYGYTF
>TRBJ1-2|TRBV5-1|NA
CASSLNRASSYGYTF
>TRBJ2-4|TRBV19|NA
CASRAQGIAKNIQYF
>TRBJ2-1|TRBV5-4|NA
CASSPDRVREQFF
>TRBJ1-1|TRBV4-3|few
CASSPSRGWNTEAFF
>TRBJ2-7|TRBV6-2/TRBV6-3|few
CASSYQTGGVRSYEQYF
>TRBJ1-6|TRBV5-4|NA
CASSQETNNSPLHF
>TRBJ2-1|TRBV3-1/TRBV3-2|NA
CASSQVARAYNEQFF
>TRBJ2-5|TRBV28|NA
CASSSQGTQYF
>TRBJ1-2|TRBV5-6|NA
CASSFGGRGDGYTF